This entry features one T cell receptor (beta chain) sequence. The antigen is not known. The data were obtained in a study of T cell responses to AZD1222 COVID-19 vaccine. The CDR3 contains 14 residues. Germline assignment: CDR1 KGHSH and CDR2 LQKENI. V was trimmed by 2 bases and J by 8 bases, leaving 15 bases between them. The study, taken as a whole, reports: Spike-specific TCR breadth and depth grew following two AZD1222 doses. Vaccine-associated CD4 TCRs spanned spike, dominant at 160-218 and 743-854. Clonal diversity may have been underestimated, and the donors were mostly white British, with more females than males.

Libraries were prepared by immunoSEQ multiplex PCR; TCRdb keeps only in-frame clonotypes and omits some of them. The sample consists of more than 95,000 clones, around nine tenths of them appearing once. The chain combines TRBV18 with TRBJ1-2, with D hard to call. This TCR was sampled from an adult in good health. The sample here was peripheral blood, taken on day 0 of AZD1222 vaccination. The CDR3 reads CASSPVRTTDGYTF. CDR3 DNA sequence: TGTGCCAGCTCACCAGTTCGGACTACTGACGGCTACACCTTC.